A selection of T cell receptor beta chains follows, all from one sample in a study of blood T cell repertoires in COVID-19. Profiled with immunoSEQ multiplex PCR; TCRdb holds only in-frame clones, not every one. The sample shows some 120,000 clones, around 83% of them seen only once. Sequenced material: peripheral blood. The receptors were sampled from a human donor in a cohort sampled during active COVID-19. Both conserved end residues are part of each CDR3. The order of the fields is clone size, V gene, D gene, J gene, CDR3 DNA, CDR3 protein. The D gene is left open where the match is weak. The size of a clone is reported for some rows only, either as once, few or many, or as a class for expanded clones.

>NA|TRBV3-1/TRBV3-2|TRBD2|TRBJ2-5
TGTGCCAGCAGTCACTCCTTAACTAGCGGGCAAGAGACCCAGTACTTC
CASSHSLTSGQETQYF
>NA|TRBV7-2|NA|TRBJ1-1
TGTGCCAGCAGCCCCGGACAGCTGAACACTGAAGCTTTCTTT
CASSPGQLNTEAFF
>NA|TRBV19|NA|TRBJ1-1
TGTGCCAGTAGTATTCAAGGAGGCACTGAAGCTTTCTTT
CASSIQGGTEAFF
>NA|TRBV3-1/TRBV3-2|NA|TRBJ2-3
TGTGCCAGCAGCCAAGACCCTACTACGCAGTATTTT
CASSQDPTTQYF
>once|TRBV5-1|NA|TRBJ1-1
TGCGCCAGCAGCGTAGGGAGCGGGGGCACTGAAGCTTTCTTT
CASSVGSGGTEAFF
>NA|TRBV7-2|TRBD2|TRBJ2-4
TGTGCCAGCAGCTTAGTCGGTACCGGTCGGGGGGGCAAAAACATTCAGTACTTC
CASSLVGTGRGGKNIQYF
>NA|TRBV19|NA|TRBJ1-2
TGTGCCAGTAGTTCGGACAGCTATGGCTACACCTTC
CASSSDSYGYTF
>few|TRBV11-3|TRBD2|TRBJ2-1
TGTGCCAGCAGCTACCACTCCGGACTAGCGGGGTACAATGAGCAGTTCTTC
CASSYHSGLAGYNEQFF
>once|TRBV20-1|NA|TRBJ1-2
TGCAGTGCCCCCTCGGGGGGCGGCTACACCTTC
CSAPSGGGYTF
>NA|TRBV6-5|TRBD1|TRBJ1-6
TGTGCCAGCAACAGGGGCTATAATTCACCCCTCCACTTT
CASNRGYNSPLHF
>NA|TRBV7-2|TRBD1|TRBJ2-6
TGTGCCAGCCAGTATCGGGTGGGACAGGGGGCCGCTGGGGCCAACGTCCTGACTTTC
CASQYRVGQGAAGANVLTF
>NA|TRBV7-2|NA|TRBJ1-1
TGTGCCAGCAGCTTAGGACACACGAACACTGAAGCTTTCTTT
CASSLGHTNTEAFF
>NA|TRBV19|TRBD2|TRBJ2-3
TGTGCCAGTTCCCTAGCGGCTTCTAGCACAGATACGCAGTATTTT
CASSLAASSTDTQYF
>few|TRBV2|NA|TRBJ1-5
TGTGCCAGCACACAGCAGAATAGCAATCAGCCCCAGCATTTT
CASTQQNSNQPQHF
>NA|TRBV7-8|NA|TRBJ1-1
TGTGCCAGCAGCTTAACAGGGGAAGCTTTCTTT
CASSLTGEAFF
>NA|TRBV4-3|TRBD2|TRBJ2-1
TGCGCCAGCAGCCTGACTAGCGGGAGGGCCCGCCTGAATGAGCAGTTCTTC
CASSLTSGRARLNEQFF